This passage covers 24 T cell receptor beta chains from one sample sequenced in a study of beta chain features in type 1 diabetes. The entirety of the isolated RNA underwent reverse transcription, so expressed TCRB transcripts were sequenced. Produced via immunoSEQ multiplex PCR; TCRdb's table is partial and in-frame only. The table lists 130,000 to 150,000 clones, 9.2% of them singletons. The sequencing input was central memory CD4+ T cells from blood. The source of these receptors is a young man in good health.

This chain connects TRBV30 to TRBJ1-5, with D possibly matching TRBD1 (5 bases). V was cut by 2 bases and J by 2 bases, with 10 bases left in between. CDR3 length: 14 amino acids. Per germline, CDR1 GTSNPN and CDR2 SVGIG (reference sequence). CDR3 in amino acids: CAWSPGDRNQPQHF. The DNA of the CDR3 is TGTGCCTGGAGTCCGGGGGACCGCAATCAGCCCCAGCATTTT. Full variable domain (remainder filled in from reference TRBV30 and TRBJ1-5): SQTIHQWPATLVQPVGSPLSLECTVEGTSNPNLYWYRQAAGRGLQLLFYSVGIGQISSEVPQNLSASRPQDRQFILSSKKLLLSDSGFYLCAWSPGDRNQPQHFGDGTRLSIL.

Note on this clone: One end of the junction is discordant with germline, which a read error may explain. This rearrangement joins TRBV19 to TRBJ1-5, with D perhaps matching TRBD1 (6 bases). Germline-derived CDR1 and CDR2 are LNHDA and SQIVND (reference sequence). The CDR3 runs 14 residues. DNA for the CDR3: TGTGCCAGTGGAACAAGACAGGCCAATCGGCCCCAGCATTTT. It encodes CASGTRQANRPQHF.

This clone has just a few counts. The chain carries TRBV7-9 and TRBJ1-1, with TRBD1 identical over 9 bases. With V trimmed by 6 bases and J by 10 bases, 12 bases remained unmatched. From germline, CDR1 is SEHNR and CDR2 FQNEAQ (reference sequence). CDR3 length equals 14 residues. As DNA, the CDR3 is TGTGCCAGCAGTCGCGGACAGGGGAGCCTTGTAGCTTTCTTT. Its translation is CASSRGQGSLVAFF. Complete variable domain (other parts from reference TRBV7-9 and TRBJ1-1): DTGVSQNPRHKITKRGQNVTFRCDPISEHNRLYWYRQTLGQGPEFLTYFQNEAQLEKSRLLSDRFSAERPKGSFSTLEIQRTEQGDSAMYLCASSRGQGSLVAFFGQGTRLTVV.

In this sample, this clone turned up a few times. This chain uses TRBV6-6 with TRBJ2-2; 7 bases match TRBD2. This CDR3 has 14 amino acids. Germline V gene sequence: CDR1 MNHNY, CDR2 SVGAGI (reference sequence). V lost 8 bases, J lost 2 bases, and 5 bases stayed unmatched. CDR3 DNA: TGTGCCAGCCGATGGGACTACAACACCGGGGAGCTGTTTTTT. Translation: CASRWDYNTGELFF.

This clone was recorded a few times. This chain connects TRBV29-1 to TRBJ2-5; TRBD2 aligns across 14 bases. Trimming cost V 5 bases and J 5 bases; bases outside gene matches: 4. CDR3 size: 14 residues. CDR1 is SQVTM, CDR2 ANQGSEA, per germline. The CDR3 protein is CSVWGLAGVETQYF. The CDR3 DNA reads TGCAGCGTTTGGGGACTAGCGGGGGTGGAGACCCAGTACTTC.

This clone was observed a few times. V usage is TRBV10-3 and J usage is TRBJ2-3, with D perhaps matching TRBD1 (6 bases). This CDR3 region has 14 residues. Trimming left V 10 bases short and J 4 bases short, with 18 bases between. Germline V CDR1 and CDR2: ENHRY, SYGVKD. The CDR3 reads CATKSGTGPDTQYF. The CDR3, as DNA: TGTGCCACAAAGAGCGGAACAGGGCCAGATACGCAGTATTTT.

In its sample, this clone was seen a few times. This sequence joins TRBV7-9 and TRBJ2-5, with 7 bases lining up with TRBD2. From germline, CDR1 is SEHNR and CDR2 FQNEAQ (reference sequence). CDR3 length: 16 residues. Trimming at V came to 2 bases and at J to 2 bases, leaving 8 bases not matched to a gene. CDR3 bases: TGTGCCAGCAGCTTATTTGGACTAGAGGAACAAGAGACCCAGTACTTC. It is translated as CASSLFGLEEQETQYF.

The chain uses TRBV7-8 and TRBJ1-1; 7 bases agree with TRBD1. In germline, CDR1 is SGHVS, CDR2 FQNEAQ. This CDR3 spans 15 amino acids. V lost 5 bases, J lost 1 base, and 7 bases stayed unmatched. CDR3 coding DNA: TGTGCCAGCAGCAGAGACAGGGATTCGAACACTGAAGCTTTCTTT. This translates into CASSRDRDSNTEAFF.

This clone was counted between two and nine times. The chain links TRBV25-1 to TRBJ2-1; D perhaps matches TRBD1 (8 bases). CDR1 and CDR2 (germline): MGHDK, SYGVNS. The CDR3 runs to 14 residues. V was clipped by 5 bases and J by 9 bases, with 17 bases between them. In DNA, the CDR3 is TGTGCCAGCAGTAGCGGGACAGGCTACGGTGAGCAGTTCTTC. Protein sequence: CASSSGTGYGEQFF.

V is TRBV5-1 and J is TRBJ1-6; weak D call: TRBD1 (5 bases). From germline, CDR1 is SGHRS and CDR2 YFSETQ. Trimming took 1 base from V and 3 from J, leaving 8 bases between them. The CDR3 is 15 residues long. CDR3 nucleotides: TGCGCCAGCAGCTTGAGCAGGGACTATAATTCACCCCTCCACTTT. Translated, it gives CASSLSRDYNSPLHF. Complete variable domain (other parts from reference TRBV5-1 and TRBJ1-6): KAGVTQTPRYLIKTRGQQVTLSCSPISGHRSVSWYQQTPGQGLQFLFEYFSETQRNKGNFPGRFSGRQFSNSRSEMNVSTLELGDSALYLCASSLSRDYNSPLHFGNGTRLTVT.

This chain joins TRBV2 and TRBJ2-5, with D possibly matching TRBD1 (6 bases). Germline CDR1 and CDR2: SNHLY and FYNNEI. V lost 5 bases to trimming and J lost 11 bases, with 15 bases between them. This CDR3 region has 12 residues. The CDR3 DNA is TGTGCCAGCAGTACCTCAGGGGTTGAGCAGTACTTC. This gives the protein CASSTSGVEQYF.

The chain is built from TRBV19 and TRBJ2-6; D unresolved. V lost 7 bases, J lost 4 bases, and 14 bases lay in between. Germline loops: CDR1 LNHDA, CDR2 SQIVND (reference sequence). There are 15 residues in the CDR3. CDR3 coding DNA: TGTGCCAGTAAGACCCAGGCTCCCGGGGCCAACGTCCTGACTTTC. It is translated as CASKTQAPGANVLTF.

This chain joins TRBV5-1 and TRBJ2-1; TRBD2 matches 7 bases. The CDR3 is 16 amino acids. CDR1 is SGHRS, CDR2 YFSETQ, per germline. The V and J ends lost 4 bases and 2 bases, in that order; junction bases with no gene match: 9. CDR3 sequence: CASSTGGVSTYNEQFF. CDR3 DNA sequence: TGCGCCAGCAGCACGGGGGGTGTATCTACCTACAATGAGCAGTTCTTC.

CDR3 bases: TGTGCCAGCAGCCTAGGACAGGGTCAAGAGCAGTTCTTC. It translates to CASSLGQGQEQFF. The V gene is TRBV7-7, the J gene TRBJ2-1; TRBD1 matches 8 bases. Germline V gene lookup returns CDR1 SSHAT and CDR2 FNYEAQ (reference sequence). The CDR3 has 13 amino acids. V lost 5 bases to trimming and J lost 10 bases; unmatched junction nucleotides: 7.

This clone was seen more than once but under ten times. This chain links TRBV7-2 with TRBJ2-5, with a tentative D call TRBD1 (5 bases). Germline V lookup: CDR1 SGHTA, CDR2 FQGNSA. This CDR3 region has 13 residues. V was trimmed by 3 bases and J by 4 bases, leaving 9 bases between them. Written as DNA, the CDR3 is TGTGCCAGCAGCTTCGGGCAGGGAGAGACCCAGTACTTC. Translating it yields CASSFGQGETQYF. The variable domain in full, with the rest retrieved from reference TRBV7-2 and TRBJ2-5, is GAGVSQSPSNKVTEKGKDVELRCDPISGHTALYWYRQSLGQGLEFLIYFQGNSAPDKSGLPSDRFSAERTGGSVSTLTIQRTQQEDSAVYLCASSFGQGETQYFGPGTRLLVL.

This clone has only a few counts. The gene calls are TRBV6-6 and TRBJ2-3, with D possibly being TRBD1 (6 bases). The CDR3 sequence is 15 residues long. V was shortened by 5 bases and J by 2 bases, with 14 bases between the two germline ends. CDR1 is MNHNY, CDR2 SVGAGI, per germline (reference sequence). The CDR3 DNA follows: TGTGCCAGCAGTCCACGTAGGGACATCACAGATACGCAGTATTTT. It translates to CASSPRRDITDTQYF.

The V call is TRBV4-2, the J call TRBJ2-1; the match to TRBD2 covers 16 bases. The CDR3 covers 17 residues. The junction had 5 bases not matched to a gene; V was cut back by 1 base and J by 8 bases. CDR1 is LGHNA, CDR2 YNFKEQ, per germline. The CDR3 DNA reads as TGTGCCAGCAGCCAAGTCCCGGGACTAGCGGGGGGGGATGAGCAGTTCTTC. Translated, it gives CASSQVPGLAGGDEQFF.

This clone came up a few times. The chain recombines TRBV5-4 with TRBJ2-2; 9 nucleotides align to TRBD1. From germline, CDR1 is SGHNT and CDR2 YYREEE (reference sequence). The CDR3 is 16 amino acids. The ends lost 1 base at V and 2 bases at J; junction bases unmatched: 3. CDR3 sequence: CASSLNRGRNTGELFF. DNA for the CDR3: TGTGCCAGCAGCTTGAACAGGGGGCGTAACACCGGGGAGCTGTTTTTT.

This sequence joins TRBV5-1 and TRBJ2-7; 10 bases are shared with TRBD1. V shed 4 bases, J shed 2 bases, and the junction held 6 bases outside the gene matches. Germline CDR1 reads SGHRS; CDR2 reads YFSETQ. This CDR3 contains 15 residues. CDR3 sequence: CASSPRTGGAYEQYF. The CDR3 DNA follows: TGCGCCAGCAGCCCGCGGACAGGGGGGGCCTACGAGCAGTACTTC.

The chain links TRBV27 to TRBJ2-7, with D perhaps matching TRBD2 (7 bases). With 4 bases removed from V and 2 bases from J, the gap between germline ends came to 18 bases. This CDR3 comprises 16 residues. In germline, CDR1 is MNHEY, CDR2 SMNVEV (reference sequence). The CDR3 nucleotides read TGTGCCAGCAGTTGGGGGGGCCCGGCTGGGGCCTACGAGCAGTACTTC. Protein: CASSWGGPAGAYEQYF.

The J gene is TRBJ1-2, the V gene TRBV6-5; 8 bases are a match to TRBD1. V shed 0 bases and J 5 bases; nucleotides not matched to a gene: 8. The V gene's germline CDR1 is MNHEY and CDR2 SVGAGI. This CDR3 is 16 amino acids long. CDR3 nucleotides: TGTGCCAGCAGTTACTCGATCCTTGACAGGGGATATGGCTACACCTTC. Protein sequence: CASSYSILDRGYGYTF.

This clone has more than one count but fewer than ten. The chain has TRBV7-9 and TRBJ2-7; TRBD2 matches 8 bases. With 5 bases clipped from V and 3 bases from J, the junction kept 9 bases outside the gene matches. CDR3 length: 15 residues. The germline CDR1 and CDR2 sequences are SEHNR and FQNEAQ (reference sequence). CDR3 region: CASSPRERGIYEQYF. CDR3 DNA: TGTGCCAGCAGCCCCCGAGAGCGGGGGATCTACGAGCAGTACTTC.

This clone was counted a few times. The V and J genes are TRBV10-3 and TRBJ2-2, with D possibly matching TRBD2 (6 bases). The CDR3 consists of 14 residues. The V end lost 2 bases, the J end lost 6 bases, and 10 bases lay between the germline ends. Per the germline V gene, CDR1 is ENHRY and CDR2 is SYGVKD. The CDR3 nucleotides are TGTGCCATCAGTGAGCGGGGGATTTCCGGGGAGCTGTTTTTT. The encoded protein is CAISERGISGELFF.

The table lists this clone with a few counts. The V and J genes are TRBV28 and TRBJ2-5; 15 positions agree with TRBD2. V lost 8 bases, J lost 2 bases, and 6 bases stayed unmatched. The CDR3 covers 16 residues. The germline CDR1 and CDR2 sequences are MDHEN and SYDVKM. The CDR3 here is CASAPGLAGGQETQYF. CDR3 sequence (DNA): TGTGCCAGCGCCCCCGGACTAGCGGGGGGGCAAGAGACCCAGTACTTC.